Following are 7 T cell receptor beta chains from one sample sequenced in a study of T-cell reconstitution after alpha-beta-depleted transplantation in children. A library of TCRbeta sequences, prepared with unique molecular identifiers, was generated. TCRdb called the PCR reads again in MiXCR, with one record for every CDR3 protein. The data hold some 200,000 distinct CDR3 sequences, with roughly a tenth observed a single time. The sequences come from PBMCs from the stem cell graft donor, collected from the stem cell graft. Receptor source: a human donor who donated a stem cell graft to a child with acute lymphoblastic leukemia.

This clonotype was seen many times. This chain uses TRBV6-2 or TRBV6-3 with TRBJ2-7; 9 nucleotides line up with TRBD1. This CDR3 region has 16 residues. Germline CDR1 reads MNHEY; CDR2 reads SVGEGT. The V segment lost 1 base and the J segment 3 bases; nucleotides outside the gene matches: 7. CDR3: CASSYFYRDRDYEQYF. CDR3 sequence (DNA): TGTGCCAGCAGTTACTTCTACCGGGACAGGGACTACGAGCAGTACTTC.

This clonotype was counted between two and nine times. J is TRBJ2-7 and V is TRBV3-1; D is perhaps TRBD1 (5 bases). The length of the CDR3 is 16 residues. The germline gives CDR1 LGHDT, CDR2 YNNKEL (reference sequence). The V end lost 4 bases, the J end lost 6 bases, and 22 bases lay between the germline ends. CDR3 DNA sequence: TGTGCCAGCAGCCCCCTAAACGGTAGGGGCCTTTCCGAGCAGTACTTC. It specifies CASSPLNGRGLSEQYF.

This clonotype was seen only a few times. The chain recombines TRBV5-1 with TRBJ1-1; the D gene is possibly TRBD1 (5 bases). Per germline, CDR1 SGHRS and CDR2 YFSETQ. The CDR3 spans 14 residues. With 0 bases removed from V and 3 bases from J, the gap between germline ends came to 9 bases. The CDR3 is CASSLEQVYTEAFF. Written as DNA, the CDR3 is TGCGCCAGCAGCTTGGAACAGGTTTACACTGAAGCTTTCTTT.

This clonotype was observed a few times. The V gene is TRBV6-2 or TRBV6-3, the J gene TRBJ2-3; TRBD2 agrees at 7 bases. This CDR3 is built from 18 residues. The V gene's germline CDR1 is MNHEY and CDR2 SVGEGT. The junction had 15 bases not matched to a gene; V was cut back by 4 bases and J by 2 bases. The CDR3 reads CASSSYPSGGEDTDTQYF. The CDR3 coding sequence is TGTGCCAGCAGTTCCTACCCTAGCGGCGGGGAAGACACAGATACGCAGTATTTT.

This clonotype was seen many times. CDR3 nucleotide sequence: TGTGCCAGCAGCTTAGCGCTCTCGTTCGCGAACACCGGGGAGCTGTTTTTT. Protein product: CASSLALSFANTGELFF. V is TRBV7-2 and J is TRBJ2-2; D gene uncertain. This CDR3 region has 17 residues. Germline loops: CDR1 SGHTA, CDR2 FQGNSA. Between the trimmed V and J ends, which lost 0 bases and 0 bases, there was a span of 11 bases.

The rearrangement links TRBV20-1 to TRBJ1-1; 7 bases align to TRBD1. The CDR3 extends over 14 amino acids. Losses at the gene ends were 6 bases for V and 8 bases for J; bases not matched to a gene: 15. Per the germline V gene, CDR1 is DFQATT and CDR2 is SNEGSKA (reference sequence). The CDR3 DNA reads TGCAGTGCACCCGGGCAAACAGGGGCGGAAGAAGCTTTCTTT. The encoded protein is CSAPGQTGAEEAFF.

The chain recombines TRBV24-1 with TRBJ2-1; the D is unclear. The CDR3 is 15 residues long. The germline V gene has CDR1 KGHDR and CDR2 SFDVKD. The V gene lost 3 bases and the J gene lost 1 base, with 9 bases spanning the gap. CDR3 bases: TGTGCCACCAGTGATGCAGGCGTATCCTACAATGAGCAGTTCTTC. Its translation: CATSDAGVSYNEQFF.